These 28 T cell receptor beta chains were all obtained from the same sample, sequenced in a study of graft-versus-host responses after intestinal transplantation. No cognate antigen is known for these TCRs. The data were produced by immunoSEQ multiplex PCR, yet TCRdb's version contains in-frame clones alone and is incomplete. Of about 120,000 clones in the sample, approximately 92% were seen once. The sample consisted of unstimulated CD4+ T cells sorted from spleen or lymph node cells, taken before intestinal transplant. The receptors were gathered from a human donor who received an intestinal transplant.

V usage is TRBV2 and J usage is TRBJ2-2, with D perhaps matching TRBD2 (6 bases). With 2 bases removed from V and 0 bases from J, the gap between germline ends came to 10 bases. This CDR3 region has 16 residues. From germline, CDR1 is SNHLY and CDR2 FYNNEI. CDR3 sequence reads: CASSERVAANTGELFF. The DNA for the CDR3 is TGTGCCAGCAGTGAAAGGGTAGCGGCGAACACCGGGGAGCTGTTTTTT.

The rearrangement joins TRBV5-1 to TRBJ2-2; no firm D call. The germline CDR1 and CDR2 sequences are SGHRS and YFSETQ. Trimming removed 5 bases from V and 6 bases from J, with 11 bases in between. This CDR3 region has 13 residues. CDR3 coding DNA: TGCGCCAGCAGGCCTATCTTCCCCGGGGAGCTGTTTTTT. Its translation: CASRPIFPGELFF.

The V and J genes are TRBV28 and TRBJ2-5; D remains unclear. V lost 6 bases and J lost 4, with 12 bases in between. In germline, CDR1 is MDHEN, CDR2 SYDVKM. The CDR3 is 13 amino acids. The CDR3 coding sequence is TGTGCCAGCAGAGGGCTTTACCGAGAGACCCAGTACTTC. Translating gives CASRGLYRETQYF.

The chain couples TRBV5-1 to TRBJ2-1; TRBD2 agrees at 13 bases. With 2 bases clipped from V and 6 bases from J, the junction kept 2 bases outside the gene matches. Germline V gives CDR1 SGHRS, CDR2 YFSETQ. This CDR3 has 15 residues. This chain's CDR3 is CASSLWTSGSNEQFF. CDR3 bases: TGCGCCAGCAGCTTATGGACTAGCGGGAGCAATGAGCAGTTCTTC.

The CDR3, as DNA: TGTGCCAGCAGCTTGTGGGTAGGGGGGGCCCCAGATACGCAGTATTTT. It encodes CASSLWVGGAPDTQYF. The V and J genes are TRBV5-4 and TRBJ2-3; perhaps TRBD2 as D (7 bases). The CDR3 is made up of 16 amino acids. Germline assignment: CDR1 SGHNT and CDR2 YYREEE (reference sequence). Trimming shortened V by 1 base and J by 4 bases, and 16 bases separated the two germline ends.

V gene TRBV27 combines with J gene TRBJ2-3; D is unresolved. The CDR3 loop spans 14 amino acids. The V end was cut by 6 bases, the J end by 0 bases, with 10 bases between. CDR1 and CDR2 (germline): MNHEY, SMNVEV (reference sequence). For the CDR3, the DNA is TGTGCCAGCAGCACCCGTGGGAGCACAGATACGCAGTATTTT. Translation gives CASSTRGSTDTQYF.

The chain combines TRBV7-8 with TRBJ2-3, with a tentative D call TRBD1 (5 bases). This CDR3 region has 14 residues. Germline values: CDR1 SGHVS, CDR2 FQNEAQ. The V end lost 3 bases, the J end lost 7 bases, and 14 bases lay between the germline ends. The DNA for the CDR3 is TGTGCCAGCAGCTTGGTGTCAGGGCCTAATACGCAGTATTTT. It is translated as CASSLVSGPNTQYF.

The chain carries TRBV20-1 and TRBJ2-7; no definite D call. CDR3 length: 10 residues. The V and J ends lost 6 bases and 7 bases respectively, with 10 bases between them. The V gene's germline CDR1 is DFQATT and CDR2 SNEGSKA (reference sequence). CDR3 sequence (DNA): TGCAGTGCGAGCCGACGGGAGCAGTACTTC. Its protein product is CSASRREQYF.

The gene calls are TRBV18 and TRBJ2-7; D may be TRBD1 or TRBD2 (5 bases each). This CDR3 comprises 15 residues. Trimming took 2 bases from V and 4 from J, leaving 15 bases between them. Germline values: CDR1 KGHSH, CDR2 LQKENI. CDR3 DNA sequence: TGTGCCAGCTCACCAAGCCGGGACGTCGTTTACGAGCAGTACTTC. It specifies CASSPSRDVVYEQYF.

This clone was found once. The V and J genes are TRBV18 and TRBJ2-5; D gene ambiguous. The CDR3 sequence is 17 residues long. CDR1 is KGHSH, CDR2 LQKENI, per germline. V was pared by 1 base and J by 1 base, with 16 bases between. CDR3 region: CASSPLGRSMIQETQYF. For the CDR3, the DNA is TGTGCCAGCTCACCACTGGGCAGGTCGATGATCCAAGAGACCCAGTACTTC.

V usage is TRBV4-1 and J usage is TRBJ2-5; 16 nucleotides agree with TRBD2. This CDR3 is built from 16 residues. CDR1 and CDR2 from the germline V gene are MGHRA and YSYEKL. After removal of 4 bases from V and 2 bases from J, the junction contained 1 base not matched to a gene. The CDR3 DNA is TGCGCCAGCAGCCCGGGACTAGCGGGAGGGCAAGAGACCCAGTACTTC. Protein: CASSPGLAGGQETQYF.

V is TRBV6-6 and J is TRBJ2-1, with a possible D match to TRBD2 (5 bases). V lost 2 bases and J 2 bases, leaving 7 bases between the germline ends. CDR1 and CDR2 (germline): MNHNY, SVGAGI (reference sequence). The CDR3 is made up of 14 amino acids. For the CDR3, the DNA is TGTGCCAGCAGTTACGGCGGGCCCTACAATGAGCAGTTCTTC. Its translation: CASSYGGPYNEQFF.

This chain links TRBV30 with TRBJ2-5, with D uncertain. This CDR3 is built from 12 residues. The germline CDR1 and CDR2 sequences are GTSNPN and SVGIG (reference sequence). The V end lost 3 bases, the J end lost 0 bases, and 5 bases lay between the germline ends. The CDR3 sequence: CAWRNYQETQYF. The CDR3 nucleotides read TGTGCCTGGAGAAACTACCAAGAGACCCAGTACTTC.

Here the CDR3 reads CASTEEGEGGYTF. The CDR3 DNA sequence: TGTGCCAGCACCGAAGAAGGGGAGGGTGGCTACACCTTC. V gene TRBV2 combines with J gene TRBJ1-2, with D possibly matching TRBD1 (5 bases). Trimming pared 7 bases from V and 7 bases from J, leaving 16 bases between. CDR1 and CDR2 (germline): SNHLY, FYNNEI. This CDR3 is built from 13 residues.

The chain uses TRBV6-1 and TRBJ1-2, with 10 bases matching TRBD1. V lost 4 bases to trimming and J lost 5 bases; unmatched junction nucleotides: 7. Germline V gene sequence: CDR1 MNHNS, CDR2 SASEGT. The CDR3 covers 15 residues. The CDR3 reads CASSASDRGGYGYTF. Here the CDR3 DNA reads TGTGCCAGCAGTGCCTCGGACAGGGGGGGGTATGGCTACACCTTC.

The chain employs TRBV2 and TRBJ1-1; 12 bases match TRBD1. The V gene end was trimmed by 7 bases and the J gene end by 4 bases; junction bases not matched to a gene: 13. Germline assignment: CDR1 SNHLY and CDR2 FYNNEI. The CDR3 has 17 residues. CDR3 nucleotides: TGTGCCAGCATTACTCTCGGGACAGGGGGCGCAAGCACTGAAGCTTTCTTT. It codes for CASITLGTGGASTEAFF.

This clone has just one count. This chain uses TRBV28 with TRBJ2-7, with 7 bases that match TRBD2. CDR1 is MDHEN, CDR2 SYDVKM, per germline. The trim removed 9 bases at V and 4 bases at J, leaving 9 bases unmatched. The CDR3 runs to 13 residues. The chain's CDR3 is CASSGPPLYEQYF. CDR3 coding DNA: TGTGCCAGTAGCGGGCCCCCCCTTTACGAGCAGTACTTC.

This chain uses TRBV30 with TRBJ2-7; no definite D call. This CDR3 region has 12 residues. From germline, CDR1 is GTSNPN and CDR2 SVGIG (reference sequence). V was shortened by 4 bases and J by 5 bases, with 12 bases between the two germline ends. CDR3 DNA: TGTGCCTGGAACTTGGTCGAAAACGAGCAGTACTTC. Translating it yields CAWNLVENEQYF.

The chain uses TRBV28 and TRBJ1-2; D not certain. CDR3 length equals 11 residues. Germline V CDR1 and CDR2: MDHEN, SYDVKM. Trimming took off 5 bases at V and 5 bases at J, with 6 bases between the two ends. For the CDR3, the DNA is TGTGCCAGCAGTGAAAGATATGGCTACACCTTC. This gives the protein CASSERYGYTF.

The rearrangement joins TRBV28 to TRBJ2-3; no definite D call. Per germline, CDR1 MDHEN and CDR2 SYDVKM. CDR3 length equals 15 residues. V was pared by 5 bases and J by 0 bases, with 12 bases between. CDR3 residues: CASSPYFGSTDTQYF. The CDR3 DNA reads TGTGCCAGCAGTCCCTATTTCGGTAGCACAGATACGCAGTATTTT.

The chain couples TRBV6-1 to TRBJ2-3; TRBD1 is a possible D gene (5 bases). Trimming removed 6 bases from V and 0 bases from J, with 13 bases in between. Per the germline V gene, CDR1 is MNHNS and CDR2 is SASEGT. This CDR3 is 15 amino acids long. The DNA for the CDR3 is TGTGCCAGCAGCCCAGGGCACCCTAGCACAGATACGCAGTATTTT. It yields the protein CASSPGHPSTDTQYF.

The chain carries TRBV9 and TRBJ2-7; 10 bases align to TRBD2. V gave up 0 bases and J gave up 6 bases; unmatched junction bases: 6. Germline CDR1 and CDR2: SGDLS and YYNGEE. This CDR3 is 15 amino acids long. CDR3 nucleotides: TGTGCCAGCAGCGTAGCGGCTAGCGGGAGTAGCGAGCAGTACTTC. Its protein product is CASSVAASGSSEQYF.

This chain links TRBV7-3 with TRBJ1-2; D gene uncertain. CDR3 length equals 14 residues. Germline CDR1 reads SGHTA; CDR2 reads FQGTGA. The germline V and J ends were trimmed by 2 bases and 7 bases, with 14 bases remaining between them. The CDR3 is CASSLGPGGGGYTF. DNA for the CDR3: TGTGCCAGCAGCTTAGGCCCGGGAGGCGGTGGCTACACCTTC.

V is TRBV29-1 and J is TRBJ1-5, with D possibly matching TRBD1 (6 bases). Trimming stripped 4 bases from V and 1 base from J, with 8 bases between. Germline V CDR1 and CDR2: SQVTM, ANQGSEA. The CDR3 loop spans 13 amino acids. The CDR3 coding sequence is TGCAGCGTTGCGCAGGGGAGCAATCAGCCCCAGCATTTT. It encodes CSVAQGSNQPQHF.

This clone showed up just once. This rearrangement joins TRBV11-2 to TRBJ2-3; D is unclear. This CDR3 has 13 amino acids. Trimming cost V 3 bases and J 0 bases, with 4 bases left between them. Looked up from germline, CDR1 is SGHAT and CDR2 is FQNNGV. The CDR3 is CASSLTSTDTQYF. Written as DNA, the CDR3 is TGTGCCAGCAGCTTGACTAGCACAGATACGCAGTATTTT.

This CDR3 reads CASKGLATEQYF. The CDR3 DNA follows: TGTGCCAGCAAGGGACTAGCGACCGAGCAGTACTTC. The rearrangement links TRBV27 to TRBJ2-7; TRBD2 agrees at 10 bases. Germline V CDR1 and CDR2: MNHEY, SMNVEV (reference sequence). J gave up 6 bases and V 7 bases, and 3 bases lay outside the gene matches. This CDR3 region has 12 residues.

The chain combines TRBV6-6 with TRBJ1-2; 9 bases match TRBD1. There are 16 residues in the CDR3. J lost 8 bases, V lost 0 bases, and 10 bases had no gene match. CDR1 is MNHNY, CDR2 SVGAGI, per germline (reference sequence). CDR3 in DNA: TGTGCCAGCAGTTACTCGCGCGAGACAGGGGGGCAAGGCTACACCTTC. This sequence encodes CASSYSRETGGQGYTF.

The chain joins TRBV29-1 to TRBJ2-5; no reliable D call. From germline, CDR1 is SQVTM and CDR2 ANQGSEA. The CDR3 runs 13 residues. The V end was cut by 4 bases, the J end by 4 bases, with 13 bases between. CDR3 loop: CSVGHTQGETQYF. The CDR3 nucleotides are TGCAGCGTTGGACACACCCAAGGAGAGACCCAGTACTTC.